Listed here is a single T cell receptor beta chain. CDR3 length: 12 residues. The V gene lost 2 bases and the J gene lost 3 bases, with 4 bases spanning the gap. The germline CDR1 and CDR2 sequences are MNHEY and SVGEGT. This sample is drawn from a study of blood T cell repertoires in COVID-19. Using immunoSEQ multiplex PCR, the repertoire was profiled, and TCRdb retains in-frame clones only, with some absent. The sample lists approximately 360,000 clones; around 86% were seen once. The chain links TRBV6-2 or TRBV6-3 to TRBJ2-5; D not certain. Sequencing input: PBMCs or T cells enriched from blood (not recorded which). The TCR originated in a woman aged 50 to 60 who had recovered from COVID-19. CDR3 sequence reads: CASSYLEETQYF. The CDR3 region has the DNA TGTGCCAGCAGTTACCTCGAAGAGACCCAGTACTTC.